The 30 T cell receptor beta chains presented below share a single source sample, sequenced in a study of response to subunit inactivated influenza vaccine. TCRdb reanalysed the RT-PCR reads using MiXCR and keeps one entry per CDR3 protein. Of 700,000 to 900,000 distinct CDR3 sequences detected, around 21% appear once; the ten largest clones hold roughly 10%. The sample in question was PBMCs from blood, obtained approximately 5 days after vaccination. The receptor set was obtained from a man aged 45 to 65 who received an inactivated influenza vaccine.

This chain links TRBV4-3 with TRBJ2-5, with no clear D. The CDR3 has 13 amino acids. V was cut by 0 bases and J by 4 bases, with 6 bases left in between. Germline assignment: CDR1 LGHNA and CDR2 YSLEER. CDR3 residues: CASSQDRLETQYF. The DNA of the CDR3 is TGCGCCAGCAGCCAAGATCGTCTAGAGACCCAGTACTTC.

This clonotype was counted between two and nine times. This chain uses TRBV29-1 with TRBJ2-3, with 7 positions matching TRBD2. Germline loops: CDR1 SQVTM, CDR2 ANQGSEA. The J segment lost 6 bases and the V segment lost 3 bases, leaving 12 bases of the junction unmatched. This CDR3 comprises 15 residues. The CDR3 is CSVDGGRASGDTQYF. The CDR3 DNA sequence: TGCAGCGTTGATGGGGGTCGTGCTAGCGGCGATACGCAGTATTTT.

There are a few counts of this clonotype. V gene TRBV20-1 combines with J gene TRBJ2-7, with a weak D call TRBD1 (6 bases). CDR1 is DFQATT and CDR2 is SNEGSKA in the germline V gene (reference sequence). The CDR3 runs to 13 residues. Trimming cost V 6 bases and J 1 base, with 13 bases left between them. CDR3 coding DNA: TGCAGTGCCCCGGACAGCAAATCCTACGAGCAGTACTTC. It encodes CSAPDSKSYEQYF.

The genes are TRBV7-9 and TRBJ1-1; 9 bases fit TRBD1. V lost 3 bases and J lost 6; bases outside the gene matches: 11. The CDR3 covers 16 residues. CDR1 and CDR2 (germline): SEHNR, FQNEAQ (reference sequence). CDR3 sequence reads: CASSFRRDRVGAEAFF. In DNA, the CDR3 is TGTGCCAGCAGCTTCCGCCGGGACAGGGTAGGGGCTGAAGCTTTCTTT.

This sequence joins TRBV12-3 or TRBV12-4 and TRBJ2-5; TRBD1 matches at 7 bases. The CDR3 is made up of 14 amino acids. V lost 6 bases and J lost 1; bases outside the gene matches: 5. The CDR3 DNA reads TGTGCCAGCAGGGATGGGACAGCCCAAGAGACCCAGTACTTC. It yields the protein CASRDGTAQETQYF.

The genes are TRBV4-3 and TRBJ2-1; D possibly corresponds to TRBD2 (6 bases). Germline V CDR1 and CDR2: LGHNA, YSLEER. The CDR3 has 15 amino acids. V was shortened by 3 bases and J by 6 bases, with 15 bases between the two germline ends. CDR3 sequence (DNA): TGCGCCAGCAGCCACTCCGGAGGGGAAATCAATGAGCAGTTCTTC. Residues: CASSHSGGEINEQFF.

This clonotype occurred a few times. The chain links TRBV30 to TRBJ2-2; D is unresolved. CDR1 is GTSNPN and CDR2 is SVGIG in the germline V gene (reference sequence). This CDR3 has 12 residues. The V end lost 3 bases, the J end lost 6 bases, and 8 bases lay between the germline ends. The CDR3 region is CAWRYTAGELFF. Written as DNA, the CDR3 is TGTGCCTGGAGGTACACCGCCGGGGAGCTGTTTTTT.

This clonotype was picked up many times. This chain links TRBV29-1 with TRBJ2-7; no reliable D call. The CDR3 has 12 residues. Deletions cut 4 bases from V and 3 bases from J, with 10 bases between. Germline CDR1 is SQVTM and CDR2 is ANQGSEA. CDR3 amino acids: CSVGEISYEQYF. CDR3 nucleotide sequence: TGCAGCGTTGGAGAAATTAGCTACGAGCAGTACTTC.

This clonotype was observed at least ten times. The CDR3 spells CASSSRPYGYTF. CDR3 sequence (DNA): TGTGCCAGCAGTTCCCGACCCTATGGCTACACCTTC. The V and J genes are TRBV12-3 or TRBV12-4 and TRBJ1-2; D remains unclear. CDR3 length: 12 residues. The V gene lost 4 bases and the J gene lost 4 bases, with 7 bases spanning the gap.

This clonotype was picked up a small number of times. V is TRBV5-8 and J is TRBJ1-3; unclear D gene. The CDR3 runs to 15 residues. The V end was cut by 1 base, the J end by 0 bases, with 8 bases between. The V gene's germline CDR1 is SGHTS and CDR2 YDEGEE. Here the CDR3 DNA reads TGTGCCAGCAGCTTGACCACAGTCTCTGGAAACACCATATATTTT. Residues: CASSLTTVSGNTIYF.

The J gene is TRBJ2-3, the V gene TRBV27, with D hard to call. With 6 bases removed from V and 2 bases from J, the gap between germline ends came to 6 bases. Germline CDR1 is MNHEY and CDR2 is SMNVEV (reference sequence). This CDR3 has 12 amino acids. The CDR3 loop is CASRLNTDTQYF. CDR3 bases: TGTGCCAGCAGGCTGAACACAGATACGCAGTATTTT.

The chain links TRBV20-1 to TRBJ2-1; TRBD1 matches 9 bases. CDR1 is DFQATT and CDR2 is SNEGSKA in the germline V gene (reference sequence). Trimming took 0 bases from V and 10 from J; bases not matched to a gene: 13. The CDR3 is made up of 16 amino acids. CDR3 residues: CSARDPGTRTGDEQFF. As DNA, the CDR3 is TGCAGTGCTAGAGATCCCGGGACCCGGACAGGGGACGAGCAGTTCTTC.

Many counts were recorded for this clonotype. The V and J genes are TRBV24-1 and TRBJ1-2, with 7 bases identical to TRBD1. Trimming removed 1 base from V and 8 bases from J; junction bases left unmatched: 3. This CDR3 has 13 residues. Germline V CDR1 and CDR2: KGHDR, SFDVKD. CDR3 in DNA: TGTGCCACCAGTGATTTTACAGGGGACGGCTACACCTTC. Amino acid sequence: CATSDFTGDGYTF.

The rearrangement joins TRBV7-6 to TRBJ2-1; 8 nucleotides line up with TRBD1. J gave up 3 bases and V 5 bases, and 9 bases lay outside the gene matches. From germline, CDR1 is SGHVS and CDR2 FNYEAQ. This CDR3 has 16 residues. Here the CDR3 reads CASSLRTGNNYNEQFF. The CDR3 nucleotides are TGTGCCAGCAGCCTTAGGACAGGGAACAACTACAATGAGCAGTTCTTC.

Only one count was recorded for this clonotype. The chain is built from TRBV2 and TRBJ2-7; 10 nucleotides match TRBD1. The trim removed 2 bases at V and 2 bases at J, leaving 6 bases unmatched. The germline CDR1 and CDR2 sequences are SNHLY and FYNNEI. The CDR3 is 16 residues long. DNA of the CDR3: TGTGCCAGCAGTGAAAGGGACGGGACAGGGGCCTACGAGCAGTACTTC. As protein: CASSERDGTGAYEQYF.

This clonotype was seen a handful of times. The chain uses TRBV5-5 and TRBJ2-4; D possibly corresponds to TRBD1 (5 bases). With 0 bases removed from V and 6 bases from J, the gap between germline ends came to 19 bases. CDR3 length: 17 residues. Germline CDR1 and CDR2: SGHKS and YYEKEE (reference sequence). CDR3 bases: TGTGCCAGCAGCTTGGGGTTCATCCAGGGATACGGAAACATTCAGTACTTC. It encodes CASSLGFIQGYGNIQYF.

The rearrangement joins TRBV7-9 to TRBJ2-7, with D perhaps TRBD2 (6 bases). Per germline, CDR1 SEHNR and CDR2 FQNEAQ (reference sequence). V was cut by 3 bases and J by 3 bases, with 15 bases left in between. This CDR3 contains 15 residues. The CDR3 reads CASSFPGGKSYEQYF. CDR3 coding DNA: TGTGCCAGCAGCTTTCCCGGAGGGAAGAGCTACGAGCAGTACTTC.

The chain carries TRBV4-1 and TRBJ2-3, with 11 bases matching TRBD2. In germline, CDR1 is MGHRA, CDR2 YSYEKL. After removal of 5 bases from V and 3 bases from J, the junction contained 7 bases not matched to a gene. CDR3 length: 16 residues. The CDR3 coding sequence is TGCGCCAGCAGCATCGGTAGCGGGGGGGGGACAGATACGCAGTATTTT. This codes for CASSIGSGGGTDTQYF.

This clonotype was detected only a few times. The chain links TRBV10-3 to TRBJ2-3; D is undetermined. The CDR3 runs 13 residues. The V end was cut by 4 bases, the J end by 7 bases, with 12 bases between. Germline CDR1 is ENHRY and CDR2 is SYGVKD. In nucleotides, the CDR3 is TGTGCCATCAGTGCCCTCCGCGAAAATACGCAGTATTTT. Its translation: CAISALRENTQYF.

The genes are TRBV28 and TRBJ1-2, with D unresolved. Per the germline V gene, CDR1 is MDHEN and CDR2 is SYDVKM. V shed 2 bases and J shed 2 bases, with 6 bases lying between them. The CDR3 contains 13 residues. The CDR3 is CASSLKRNYGYTF. CDR3 nucleotide sequence: TGTGCCAGCAGTTTAAAGCGCAACTATGGCTACACCTTC.

There are many counts of this clonotype. The chain carries TRBV9 and TRBJ2-7, with a possible D match to TRBD1 (5 bases). Germline V gene lookup returns CDR1 SGDLS and CDR2 YYNGEE. V lost 2 bases, J lost 0 bases, and 9 bases lay in between. The CDR3 has 14 residues. CDR3 in DNA: TGTGCCAGCAGCGTCTCAGGGCGCTCCTACGAGCAGTACTTC. Translation gives CASSVSGRSYEQYF.

The sample holds a few counts of this clonotype. This chain connects TRBV12-3 or TRBV12-4 to TRBJ2-7; 9 bases match TRBD2. J lost 7 bases, V lost 5 bases, and 15 bases had no gene match. The CDR3 runs 16 residues. As DNA, the CDR3 is TGTGCCAGCAGTCACTTAGCGGGAGTATCGGAAGGGGAGCAGTACTTC. This gives the protein CASSHLAGVSEGEQYF.

This clonotype has more than one count but fewer than ten. The rearrangement links TRBV6-2 or TRBV6-3 to TRBJ2-1; D unclear. Germline lookup yields CDR1 MNHEY and CDR2 SVGEGT. The germline V and J ends were trimmed by 3 bases and 8 bases, with 5 bases remaining between them. The CDR3 has 11 residues. CDR3 sequence reads: CASSYFYEQFF. The CDR3 region has the DNA TGTGCCAGCAGTTATTTCTATGAGCAGTTCTTC.

This clonotype was counted only a few times. The chain combines TRBV5-6 with TRBJ2-2, with a possible D match to TRBD1 (6 bases). V lost 0 bases to trimming and J lost 1 base, with 10 bases between them. The germline CDR1 and CDR2 sequences are SGHDT and YYEEEE. The CDR3 loop spans 16 amino acids. CDR3 in amino acids: CASSLERGKNTGELFF. CDR3 in DNA: TGTGCCAGCAGCTTGGAAAGGGGGAAGAACACCGGGGAGCTGTTTTTT. The full variable domain, its missing parts supplied by reference TRBV5-6 and TRBJ2-2, is DAGVTQSPTHLIKTRGQQVTLRCSPKSGHDTVSWYQQALGQGPQFIFQYYEEEERQRGNFPDRFSGHQFPNYSSELNVNALLLGDSALYLCASSLERGKNTGELFFGEGSRLTVL.

V and J are TRBV20-1 and TRBJ2-7; D uncertain. Germline lookup yields CDR1 DFQATT and CDR2 SNEGSKA (reference sequence). The CDR3 is 15 residues long. Trimming pared 6 bases from V and 1 base from J, leaving 19 bases between. The CDR3 is CSAPAWAGYSYEQYF. For the CDR3, the DNA is TGCAGTGCCCCCGCGTGGGCAGGTTATTCCTACGAGCAGTACTTC.

The rearrangement links TRBV24-1 to TRBJ2-1; TRBD2 matches 7 bases. V was pared by 7 bases and J by 2 bases, with 1 base of the junction left unmatched. The CDR3 runs to 13 residues. From germline, CDR1 is KGHDR and CDR2 SFDVKD. CDR3 in DNA: TGTGCCACCAGGGGGGGGACCTACAATGAGCAGTTCTTC. This gives the protein CATRGGTYNEQFF.

There are a few counts of this clonotype. The chain has TRBV5-6 and TRBJ1-2; no clear D gene. This CDR3 spans 12 amino acids. Germline CDR1 SGHDT, CDR2 YYEEEE. The V end lost 2 bases, the J end lost 7 bases, and 9 bases lay between the germline ends. CDR3 amino acids: CASSFSTGGYTF. CDR3 coding DNA: TGTGCCAGCAGCTTTTCAACCGGTGGCTACACCTTC.

A few counts support this clonotype. The chain is built from TRBV10-3 and TRBJ2-7, with D unclear. With 2 bases removed from V and 0 bases from J, the gap between germline ends came to 5 bases. The V gene's germline CDR1 is ENHRY and CDR2 SYGVKD. This CDR3 comprises 13 residues. This chain's CDR3 is CAISEKVSYEQYF. The CDR3 region has the DNA TGTGCCATCAGTGAGAAGGTCTCCTACGAGCAGTACTTC.

The chain links TRBV24-1 to TRBJ1-2; D may be TRBD1 (6 bases). V was pared by 4 bases and J by 6 bases, with 14 bases between. CDR1 is KGHDR, CDR2 SFDVKD, per germline. The length of the CDR3 is 14 residues. DNA for the CDR3: TGTGCCACCAGTGAATCACAGGGTAGGCATGGCTACACCTTC. Amino acids: CATSESQGRHGYTF.

This clonotype was seen ten or more times. J is TRBJ2-3 and V is TRBV4-3; TRBD2 agrees at 8 bases. CDR3 length equals 16 residues. With 0 bases clipped from V and 7 bases from J, the junction kept 9 bases outside the gene matches. The V gene's germline CDR1 is LGHNA and CDR2 YSLEER. The CDR3 DNA follows: TGCGCCAGCAGCCAAGACGCGGGGGGCGCTTTTAATACGCAGTATTTT. Its translation: CASSQDAGGAFNTQYF.